Shown below are 31 T cell receptor beta chains from a single sample sequenced in a study of blood T cell repertoires in COVID-19. Clones were sequenced by immunoSEQ multiplex PCR, and TCRdb holds only the in-frame ones, with some missing. The sample shows about 150,000 clones, roughly 84% of them seen only once. The sequenced material came from peripheral blood. The receptors derive from a woman aged 45 to 65 with acute or convalescent COVID-19.

This chain connects TRBV6-6 to TRBJ2-7, with D tentatively TRBD2 (5 bases). Germline-derived CDR1 and CDR2 are MNHNY and SVGAGI (reference sequence). The V and J ends lost 7 bases and 2 bases respectively, with 12 bases between them. The CDR3 sequence is 13 residues long. The CDR3 sequence is CASTRTQPYEQYF. The CDR3 coding sequence is TGTGCCAGCACCAGGACTCAGCCCTACGAGCAGTACTTC.

The chain uses TRBV20-1 and TRBJ1-2; D may be TRBD1 (6 bases). Per the germline V gene, CDR1 is DFQATT and CDR2 is SNEGSKA (reference sequence). The CDR3 loop spans 14 amino acids. The V end lost 3 bases, the J end lost 3 bases, and 14 bases lay between the germline ends. CDR3 in amino acids: CSASLTGTYYGYTF. As DNA, the CDR3 is TGCAGTGCTAGTTTAACAGGGACATACTATGGCTACACCTTC.

The gene calls are TRBV7-9 and TRBJ2-1; TRBD2 matches at 7 bases. CDR1 and CDR2 from the germline V gene are SEHNR and FQNEAQ (reference sequence). The CDR3 has 14 residues. J was trimmed by 0 bases and V by 9 bases; bases with no gene match: 5. CDR3 nucleotides: TGTGCCAGTGGGAGGGTCTACTCCTACAATGAGCAGTTCTTC. Translating it yields CASGRVYSYNEQFF.

The chain employs TRBV5-1 and TRBJ2-1; 10 bases match TRBD2. V lost 4 bases, J lost 1 base, and 2 bases stayed unmatched. This CDR3 has 15 residues. Looked up from germline, CDR1 is SGHRS and CDR2 is YFSETQ. CDR3 amino acids: CASSNSGGSYNEQFF. In DNA form, the CDR3 reads TGCGCCAGCAGCAATAGCGGGGGGTCCTACAATGAGCAGTTCTTC. Full variable domain (missing parts from reference TRBV5-1 and TRBJ2-1): KAGVTQTPRYLIKTRGQQVTLSCSPISGHRSVSWYQQTPGQGLQFLFEYFSETQRNKGNFPGRFSGRQFSNSRSEMNVSTLELGDSALYLCASSNSGGSYNEQFFGPGTRLTVL.

The rearrangement links TRBV24-1 to TRBJ1-2; TRBD1 is a possible D gene (6 bases). The CDR3 has 13 residues. The germline gives CDR1 KGHDR, CDR2 SFDVKD. Between the trimmed V and J ends, which lost 7 bases and 1 base, there was a span of 9 bases. The CDR3 loop is CATSAGVNYGYTF. DNA of the CDR3: TGTGCCACCAGCGCAGGGGTTAACTATGGCTACACCTTC.

CDR3 in amino acids: CASYPSSGSSYNEQFF. The CDR3 DNA reads TGTGCCAGCTACCCGTCTAGCGGTAGCTCCTACAATGAGCAGTTCTTC. The chain employs TRBV19 and TRBJ2-1; TRBD2 matches 7 bases. The V gene end was trimmed by 9 bases and the J gene end by 0 bases; junction bases not matched to a gene: 11. The CDR3 runs to 16 residues. Germline lookup yields CDR1 LNHDA and CDR2 SQIVND (reference sequence).

The chain carries TRBV5-1 and TRBJ1-4; TRBD1 might be the D (6 bases). Trimming cost V 3 bases and J 5 bases, with 14 bases left between them. The CDR3 length is 15 residues. Germline lookup yields CDR1 SGHRS and CDR2 YFSETQ. In DNA form, the CDR3 reads TGCGCCAGCAGCTCCTTCTCAGGGGCGAATGAAAAACTGTTTTTT. It encodes CASSSFSGANEKLFF.

V is TRBV5-4 and J is TRBJ2-7; 8 nucleotides match TRBD2. Per germline, CDR1 SGHNT and CDR2 YYREEE (reference sequence). Unmatched junction bases numbered 11, after V lost 0 bases and J lost 3 bases. The CDR3 length is 17 residues. CDR3 nucleotides: TGTGCCAGCAGCTTGGTAATCAATCCGCGGGGGGTCTACGAGCAGTACTTC. This gives the protein CASSLVINPRGVYEQYF.

The rearrangement joins TRBV28 to TRBJ1-5, with D possibly TRBD1 on 5 matching bases. Germline CDR1 MDHEN, CDR2 SYDVKM. V lost 7 bases and J lost 2, with 15 bases in between. The CDR3 spans 15 residues. CDR3 DNA: TGTGCCAGCACCACAGCAGGGTTGGGCAATCAGCCCCAGCATTTT. This gives the protein CASTTAGLGNQPQHF.

The V and J genes are TRBV10-3 and TRBJ2-3, with D tentatively TRBD2 (5 bases). The germline V and J ends were trimmed by 8 bases and 8 bases, with 11 bases remaining between them. CDR1 and CDR2 (germline): ENHRY, SYGVKD. The length of the CDR3 is 11 residues. The CDR3 coding sequence is TGTGCCATCGGGAGTCAAGCTACGCAGTATTTT. Protein product: CAIGSQATQYF.

The J gene is TRBJ2-7, the V gene TRBV29-1; 11 bases are shared with TRBD1. The CDR3 has 14 residues. With 6 bases clipped from V and 2 bases from J, the junction kept 6 bases outside the gene matches. Germline V gene data show CDR1 as SQVTM and CDR2 as ANQGSEA. Written as DNA, the CDR3 is TGCAGCGTCCGGGACAGGGGGATAGCCTACGAGCAGTACTTC. It specifies CSVRDRGIAYEQYF.

As DNA, the CDR3 is TGTGCCAGCAGCCAGTCCCCCGGGACTACCCTCGGTGAGCAGTTCTTC. This gives the protein CASSQSPGTTLGEQFF. The chain carries TRBV4-2 and TRBJ2-1; TRBD2 agrees at 7 bases. The ends lost 3 bases at V and 9 bases at J; junction bases unmatched: 14. Germline CDR1 and CDR2: LGHNA and YNFKEQ. CDR3 size: 16 residues.

The chain couples TRBV5-5 to TRBJ1-5, with D hard to call. The germline V gene has CDR1 SGHKS and CDR2 YYEKEE (reference sequence). The CDR3 contains 15 residues. Trimming removed 0 bases from V and 0 bases from J, with 7 bases in between. CDR3 sequence (DNA): TGTGCCAGCAGCTTGGTACAGAATAGCAATCAGCCCCAGCATTTT. This codes for CASSLVQNSNQPQHF.

The V gene is TRBV5-1, the J gene TRBJ1-2, with 8 bases matching TRBD1. This CDR3 has 15 residues. The V gene's germline CDR1 is SGHRS and CDR2 YFSETQ. V shed 0 bases and J 7 bases; nucleotides not matched to a gene: 8. As DNA, the CDR3 is TGCGCCAGCAGCTTGGTTAGAGGACAGGGATCTGGCTACACCTTC. Amino acids: CASSLVRGQGSGYTF.

This clone was detected only once. The chain joins TRBV24-1 to TRBJ2-3; 8 bases match TRBD1. Germline values: CDR1 KGHDR, CDR2 SFDVKD. The CDR3 runs to 18 residues. V trimming: 4 bases; J trimming: 2 bases; junction bases outside the gene matches: 13. CDR3 loop: CATSEGGTGPYYTDTQYF. CDR3 DNA: TGTGCCACCAGTGAAGGCGGGACAGGCCCCTATTACACAGATACGCAGTATTTT.

The V and J genes are TRBV21-1 and TRBJ1-6; TRBD1 was called by the table and not checked on the DNA. TRBV21-1 is a listed pseudogene. This CDR3 has 15 residues. CDR3 bases: TGTGCCAGCAGCAATGTTTCGCAGGGGAATTCACCCCTCCACTTT. As protein: CASSNVSQGNSPLHF.

This sequence joins TRBV5-1 and TRBJ1-3, with 7 bases fitting TRBD1. V was clipped by 0 bases and J by 0 bases; unmatched bases: 9. Germline CDR1 and CDR2: SGHRS and YFSETQ. The CDR3 contains 18 residues. In DNA, the CDR3 is TGCGCCAGCAGCTTGGGGGACAGCTCGGTGAGCTCTGGAAACACCATATATTTT. It translates to CASSLGDSSVSSGNTIYF.

This sequence joins TRBV28 and TRBJ2-7, with 7 positions matching TRBD1. The length of the CDR3 is 15 residues. The germline V gene has CDR1 MDHEN and CDR2 SYDVKM. V was pared by 10 bases and J by 0 bases, with 12 bases of the junction left unmatched. CDR3 residues: CATQRKQGSSYEQYF. The CDR3 DNA is TGTGCCACGCAAAGGAAACAGGGGAGCTCCTACGAGCAGTACTTC.

The V gene is TRBV14, the J gene TRBJ2-3, with TRBD1 matching 7 bases. Losses at the gene ends were 2 bases for V and 0 bases for J; bases not matched to a gene: 5. Germline CDR1 is SGHDN and CDR2 is FVKESK. The CDR3 contains 16 residues. The CDR3 DNA reads TGTGCCAGCAGCCAACGGGGACAGTCTAGCACAGATACGCAGTATTTT. It translates to CASSQRGQSSTDTQYF. Combining the CDR3 with reference TRBV14 and TRBJ2-3 gives the whole variable domain EAGVTQFPSHSVIEKGQTVTLRCDPISGHDNLYWYRRVMGKEIKFLLHFVKESKQDESGMPNNRFLAERTGGTYSTLKVQPAELEDSGVYFCASSQRGQSSTDTQYFGPGTRLTVL.

The chain carries TRBV7-2 and TRBJ1-2, with D uncertain. Germline loops: CDR1 SGHTA, CDR2 FQGNSA. Between the trimmed V and J ends, which lost 5 bases and 3 bases, there was a span of 16 bases. This CDR3 is built from 15 residues. CDR3 sequence: CASSHGSSKHYGYTF. Here the CDR3 DNA reads TGTGCCAGCAGCCATGGGAGTTCAAAGCACTATGGCTACACCTTC.

The V and J genes are TRBV27 and TRBJ1-2; D might be TRBD1 (6 bases). CDR3 length: 14 amino acids. Germline V gives CDR1 MNHEY, CDR2 SMNVEV (reference sequence). Trimming stripped 5 bases from V and 7 bases from J, with 17 bases between. CDR3 amino acids: CASSISVGALGYTF. In DNA form, the CDR3 reads TGTGCCAGCAGTATAAGTGTGGGGGCGCTTGGCTACACCTTC.

This clone appeared a single time. The chain recombines TRBV19 with TRBJ2-2, with 8 bases lining up with TRBD2. The germline gives CDR1 LNHDA, CDR2 SQIVND (reference sequence). The CDR3 has 16 residues. J was trimmed by 4 bases and V by 3 bases; bases with no gene match: 7. CDR3: CASSIRAGAVTGELFF. CDR3 sequence (DNA): TGTGCCAGTAGTATTCGAGCGGGAGCGGTCACCGGGGAGCTGTTTTTT. Supplemented by reference TRBV19 and TRBJ2-2, the full variable domain reads DGGITQSPKYLFRKEGQNVTLSCEQNLNHDAMYWYRQDPGQGLRLIYYSQIVNDFQKGDIAEGYSVSREKKESFPLTVTSAQKNPTAFYLCASSIRAGAVTGELFFGEGSRLTVL.

CDR3 nucleotide sequence: TGTGCCAGCAGGTCGACAGGAAACTATGGCTACACCTTC. This translates into CASRSTGNYGYTF. V is TRBV3-1 (or the pseudogene TRBV3-2) and J is TRBJ1-2; possible D gene TRBD1, 6 bases. Trimming removed 6 bases from V and 2 bases from J, with 10 bases in between. CDR1 is LGHDT, CDR2 YNNKEL, per germline (reference sequence). The CDR3 length is 13 residues.

The chain uses TRBV27 and TRBJ1-5; the D gene is possibly TRBD1 (5 bases). Per the germline V gene, CDR1 is MNHEY and CDR2 is SMNVEV (reference sequence). The CDR3 contains 16 residues. V gave up 3 bases and J gave up 2 bases, with 14 bases separating them. The CDR3 nucleotides are TGTGCCAGCAGTTTCCTTAGGGGTTGGGGCAATCAGCCCCAGCATTTT. It translates to CASSFLRGWGNQPQHF.

V and J are TRBV15 and TRBJ2-7; D call uncertain. The CDR3 covers 15 residues. Trimming removed 0 bases at V and 0 bases at J, with 9 bases between. In germline, CDR1 is LNHNV, CDR2 YYDKDF (reference sequence). In DNA form, the CDR3 reads TGTGCCACCAGCAGAGATCTTGGGCTCTCCTACGAGCAGTACTTC. Translated: CATSRDLGLSYEQYF. Looking up the rest from reference TRBV15 and TRBJ2-7 gives the full variable domain: DAMVIQNPRYQVTQFGKPVTLSCSQTLNHNVMYWYQQKSSQAPKLLFHYYDKDFNNEADTPDNFQSRRPNTSFCFLDIRSPGLGDTAMYLCATSRDLGLSYEQYFGPGTRLTVT.

Only a few counts were recorded for this clone. The genes are TRBV7-3 and TRBJ2-7; 9 positions match TRBD2. The germline V gene encodes CDR1 SGHTA and CDR2 FQGTGA. The CDR3 spans 13 residues. Trimming removed 2 bases from V and 4 bases from J; junction bases left unmatched: 0. CDR3 amino acids: CASSLLAGYEQYF. CDR3 bases: TGTGCCAGCAGCTTACTAGCGGGGTACGAGCAGTACTTC.

The genes are TRBV6-2 or TRBV6-3 and TRBJ1-4; D is possibly TRBD1 (6 bases). V was shortened by 2 bases and J by 3 bases, with 10 bases between the two germline ends. The length of the CDR3 is 15 residues. Germline lookup yields CDR1 MNHEY and CDR2 SVGEGT. The chain's CDR3 is CASSYQGSANEKLFF. The CDR3 DNA reads as TGTGCCAGCAGTTACCAGGGGAGTGCTAATGAAAAACTGTTTTTT.

This chain uses TRBV7-3 with TRBJ2-1; TRBD2 matches at 8 bases. V dropped 5 bases and J dropped 7; count of bases not matched to a gene: 7. CDR1 and CDR2 from the germline V gene are SGHTA and FQGTGA. The CDR3 has 14 residues. For the CDR3, the DNA is TGTGCCAGCAGCCCAACGACTAGCGAGAATGAGCAGTTCTTC. Its protein is CASSPTTSENEQFF.

This clone was detected only a few times. This chain links TRBV30 with TRBJ2-7; the D is unclear. The CDR3 covers 14 residues. Deletions cut 5 bases from V and 4 bases from J, with 18 bases between. CDR1 and CDR2 from the germline V gene are GTSNPN and SVGIG (reference sequence). DNA of the CDR3: TGTGCCTGGTCAGGTGGATCCCCCATTTACGAGCAGTACTTC. Encoded protein: CAWSGGSPIYEQYF.

The genes are TRBV11-2 and TRBJ2-7; TRBD1 agrees at 7 bases. After removal of 0 bases from V and 1 base from J, the junction contained 3 bases not matched to a gene. The CDR3 runs to 15 residues. Per germline, CDR1 SGHAT and CDR2 FQNNGV. CDR3 protein: CASSLEGTASYEQYF. CDR3 sequence (DNA): TGTGCCAGCAGCTTAGAAGGGACAGCATCCTACGAGCAGTACTTC.

The CDR3 nucleotides read TGTGCCAGCTCACCGAGGACTAGCGGGAGCTACGAGCAGTACTTC. It codes for CASSPRTSGSYEQYF. The chain joins TRBV18 to TRBJ2-7, with 13 bases aligning to TRBD2. CDR3 length equals 15 residues. Trimming removed 3 bases from V and 3 bases from J; junction bases left unmatched: 2. CDR1 and CDR2 (germline): KGHSH, LQKENI.